This is a list of T cell receptor beta chains from one sample in a study of T cell changes during pregnancy in multiple sclerosis. The method was immunoSEQ multiplex PCR; TCRdb's version includes in-frame clones alone and lacks a portion of them. The table has around 100,000 clones, around 94% seen once. The source was peripheral blood, collected in the second trimester of pregnancy. The receptor set was obtained from a female donor with multiple sclerosis, enrolled in a pregnancy study. Each CDR3 is given without its conserved first and last residue.

>TRBV27
ASSLPPGTGLHNSPLH
>TRBV27
ASSALRDLAYEQY
>TRBV5-1
ASSSGQYGNTIY
>TRBV6-1
ASSARDIRAGELF
>TRBV5-1
ASSARQGAGTEAF
>TRBV2
ARLRRTYEQY
>TRBV28
ASSFRVNTEAF
>TRBV7-9
ASSPGTGGHSYEQY
>TRBV9
ASSAAPGAGQPQH
>TRBV30
AWSVRAGGISTGELF
>TRBV5-1
ASTERGVDEQF
>TRBV6-6
ASSYSGTGGTEAF
>TRBV25-1
ASSGSPGGVTGELF
>TRBV7-9
ASSVLPPGLAGSIQY
>TRBV6-4
ASSEQGGGNQPQH
>TRBV20-1
SASVQAQY
>TRBV6-1
ASKTGLAATQY
>TRBV27
ASRPPSGRGWDTQY
>TRBV9
ASSTSGGTHNEQF
>TRBV18
ASSPLVTGGGRTEAF
>TRBV5-1
ASSGDRGTEAF
>TRBV9
ASSAGSGGADEQF
>TRBV27
ASSSRTSLPYNEQF
>TRBV6-1
ASSLYGSGANVLT
>TRBV7-6
ASSFSGNTIY
>TRBV29-1
SARQELITGELF
>TRBV7-2
ASSLAGGPPDTQY
>TRBV7-9
ASSLEGHQDYGYT
>TRBV2
ASMRETRDNEQF
>TRBV19
ASRTGTHSNQPQH
>TRBV13
ATSLGASSYNEQF
>TRBV30
AWGQGAGELF
>TRBV16
ASSSDRVGEAF
>TRBV5-1
ASSPQPGQGTPDTQY
>TRBV5-1
ASSYMGTGYYEQY
>TRBV30
AWGRGGPYEQY
>TRBV20-1
SATRSYEQY
>TRBV7-9
ASSLAGLGQGRSNEQF
>TRBV19
ASSNWVQLDTGELF
>TRBV27
ASSFKGRVNTEAF
>TRBV27
ASRLQGQETQY
>TRBV4-1
ASSQDQLGTVENTEAF
>TRBV19
ASSFRGTSNQPQH
>TRBV30
AWSDDGTAVPEAF
>TRBV30
AWSPTAGSGNTIY